A single sample is the source of the 3 T cell receptor beta chains below, sequenced in a study of shared clonotypes between healthy human individuals. The naive CD8 population came from CD45RO-negative cells selected for CCR7, without terminally differentiated effector memory CD45RA+ cells. Sequenced by immunoSEQ multiplex PCR; TCRdb stores in-frame clones only, minus some. The table lists some 2.1 million clones, less than 95% of them singletons. The sequenced sample was naive CD8+ T cells sorted from blood. All receptors come from a man aged 18 to 29 in good health.

The genes are TRBV28 and TRBJ2-7; D gene ambiguous. The ends were cut back, 6 bases at V and 6 bases at J, with 15 bases in the middle. Germline V CDR1 and CDR2: MDHEN, SYDVKM. The CDR3 totals 13 residues. CDR3 DNA sequence: TGTGCCAGCAGCCTCTTCCCTTGGGGCGAGCAGTACTTC. Its protein product is CASSLFPWGEQYF.

The chain joins TRBV30 to TRBJ1-5; TRBD1 matches 10 bases. CDR1 and CDR2 from the germline V gene are GTSNPN and SVGIG (reference sequence). V trimming: 2 bases; J trimming: 7 bases; junction bases outside the gene matches: 8. The CDR3 length is 15 residues. CDR3 nucleotide sequence: TGTGCCTGGAGTCTGGGACAGGGGATGTGGCAGCCCCAGCATTTT. It is translated as CAWSLGQGMWQPQHF.

The gene calls are TRBV15 and TRBJ2-7, with 8 bases aligning to TRBD2. V shed 1 base and J 6 bases; nucleotides not matched to a gene: 8. The CDR3 extends over 15 amino acids. Germline CDR1 reads LNHNV; CDR2 reads YYDKDF (reference sequence). CDR3 DNA: TGTGCCACCAGCAGAGGTCGGGAGGGCCAAGGCGAGCAGTACTTC. Amino acids: CATSRGREGQGEQYF.